This is a list of T cell receptor beta chains from one sample in a study of cytomegalovirus exposure and HLA in healthy donors. Assay: immunoSEQ multiplex PCR; the TCRdb copy retains only in-frame clones and omits some. The data hold around 140,000 clones, with approximately 71% observed a single time. The sample was PBMCs. These receptors were collected from a woman aged 55-70 years in good health and CMV-seronegative. CDR3s include the opening cysteine and the closing phenylalanine or tryptophan. Each record gives: CDR3 length, D gene, V gene, J gene, clone size, CDR3 protein, CDR3 DNA. The D gene is left open where the match is weak. Not all rows give a size; the values are once, few, many and, for expanded clones, a class.

12	NA	TRBV5-1	TRBJ2-7	NA	CASSPGNYEQYF	TGCGCCAGCAGCCCGGGAAACTACGAGCAGTACTTC
16	NA	TRBV5-1	TRBJ2-6	NA	CASSTGQGSGANVLTF	TGCGCCAGCAGCACAGGGCAGGGCTCTGGGGCCAACGTCCTGACTTTC
14	NA	TRBV5-5	TRBJ1-3	NA	CASSLTGSGNTIYF	TGTGCCAGCAGCCTGACAGGATCTGGAAACACCATATATTTT
18	TRBD2	TRBV18	TRBJ2-1	NA	CASSPSPPGASGKFEQFF	TGTGCCAGCTCACCGTCCCCCCCAGGGGCTAGCGGGAAATTTGAGCAGTTCTTC
15	NA	TRBV19	TRBJ2-6	NA	CASSMDRAGANVLTF	TGTGCCAGTAGTATGGACAGAGCTGGGGCCAACGTCCTGACTTTC
14	NA	TRBV6-5	TRBJ2-5	NA	CASSPGWAQETQYF	TGTGCCAGCAGCCCGGGGTGGGCCCAAGAGACCCAGTACTTC
14	NA	TRBV7-9	TRBJ1-5	NA	CASSSTDSNQPQHF	TGTGCCAGCAGCTCGACAGATAGCAATCAGCCCCAGCATTTT
15	NA	TRBV19	TRBJ2-3	NA	CASSSGLYTTDTQYF	TGTGCCAGTAGTTCGGGACTTTACACCACAGATACGCAGTATTTT
15	TRBD2	TRBV7-2	TRBJ2-7	NA	CASRLSGGSSYEQYF	TGTGCCAGCAGACTTAGCGGGGGGAGCTCCTACGAGCAGTACTTC
14	TRBD1	TRBV18	TRBJ2-7	NA	CASSPGTGGNEQYF	TGTGCCAGCTCACCGGGGACAGGGGGCAACGAGCAGTACTTC
15	TRBD2	TRBV5-1	TRBJ2-1	NA	CASSQTSGAYNEQFF	TGCGCCAGCAGTCAGACTAGCGGGGCCTACAATGAGCAGTTCTTC
15	NA	TRBV10-2	TRBJ1-2	NA	CASSPGHATNHGYTF	TGCGCCAGCAGCCCGGGACACGCGACTAACCATGGCTACACCTTC
15	NA	TRBV14	TRBJ1-2	NA	CASSQVMGLGYGYTF	TGTGCCAGCAGCCAAGTGATGGGGCTCGGCTATGGCTACACCTTC
19	NA	TRBV19	TRBJ1-5	few	CASSPSGRPLGYSNQPQHF	TGTGCCAGTAGTCCCAGCGGACGTCCCCTGGGATATAGCAATCAGCCCCAGCATTTT
16	TRBD2	TRBV5-1	TRBJ2-7	NA	CASSKHLAGETYEQYF	TGCGCCAGCAGCAAACACCTAGCGGGAGAAACCTACGAGCAGTACTTC
16	TRBD2	TRBV9	TRBJ2-5	NA	CASSVGGGMAAETQYF	TGTGCCAGCAGCGTAGGGGGGGGGATGGCCGCTGAGACCCAGTACTTC
16	NA	TRBV7-9	TRBJ1-1	NA	CASREILEAGDTEAFF	TGTGCCAGCAGGGAAATTTTGGAGGCGGGAGACACTGAAGCTTTCTTT
16	NA	TRBV4-1	TRBJ1-6	NA	CASSQGEGPFGPPLHF	TGCGCCAGCAGCCAAGGGGAGGGGCCTTTCGGTCCACCCCTCCACTTT
12	NA	TRBV18	TRBJ1-1	NA	CASSPIVTEAFF	TGTGCCAGCTCACCAATAGTAACTGAAGCTTTCTTT
15	TRBD1	TRBV28	TRBJ2-7	NA	CASSLAGTGEYEQYF	TGTGCCAGCAGTTTAGCAGGGACAGGGGAATACGAGCAGTACTTC
15	TRBD1	TRBV7-6	TRBJ2-1	NA	CASSLDGTEYNEQFF	TGTGCCAGCAGCTTAGACGGGACAGAATACAATGAGCAGTTCTTC
14	TRBD1	TRBV6-5	TRBJ2-1	once	CASSPDRGLNEQFF	TGTGCCAGCAGCCCTGACAGGGGGCTCAATGAGCAGTTCTTC
14	NA	TRBV18	TRBJ2-3	NA	CASSPSPGTDTQYF	TGTGCCAGCTCACCAAGTCCGGGGACAGATACGCAGTATTTT
11	NA	TRBV6-6	TRBJ1-1	NA	CASKVELEAFF	TGTGCCAGCAAGGTGGAGCTTGAAGCTTTCTTT
15	TRBD2	TRBV14	TRBJ2-3	few	CASMSGLAGTDTQYF	TGTGCCAGCATGAGTGGACTAGCGGGGACAGATACGCAGTATTTT
16	NA	TRBV9	TRBJ2-2	few	CASSVATGLNTGELFF	TGTGCCAGCAGCGTAGCTACGGGACTTAACACCGGGGAGCTGTTTTTT
14	NA	TRBV11-2	TRBJ2-7	NA	CASSFIGRASEQYF	TGTGCCAGCAGCTTTATAGGGAGAGCCAGTGAGCAGTACTTC
15	TRBD1	TRBV27	TRBJ2-5	NA	CASSSTPGQQETQYF	TGTGCCAGCAGTTCCACTCCGGGACAGCAAGAGACCCAGTACTTC
16	TRBD1	TRBV5-8	TRBJ1-5	NA	CASSLFRGQDNQPQHF	TGTGCCAGCAGCTTGTTTCGGGGACAGGATAATCAGCCCCAGCATTTT
14	TRBD1	TRBV5-5	TRBJ1-2	NA	CASTTGQGNYGYTF	TGTGCCAGCACCACTGGACAGGGCAACTATGGCTACACCTTC
15	TRBD1	TRBV28	TRBJ2-3	NA	CASSSNSGGPDTQYF	TGTGCCAGCAGTTCTAACTCAGGGGGACCAGATACGCAGTATTTT
14	TRBD2	TRBV6-5	TRBJ2-7	NA	CASSYVLAGDEQYF	TGTGCCAGCAGTTACGTCCTAGCGGGAGACGAGCAGTACTTC
15	NA	TRBV11-2	TRBJ1-3	NA	CASSPTVFSGNTIYF	TGTGCCAGCAGCCCTACAGTATTCTCTGGAAACACCATATATTTT
14	NA	TRBV19	TRBJ1-2	NA	CASSIVVGRVGYTF	TGTGCCAGTAGTATAGTTGTGGGGCGAGTCGGCTACACCTTC
16	TRBD2	TRBV14	TRBJ2-3	NA	CASSLGLAGGGDTQYF	TGTGCCAGCAGCCTCGGACTAGCCGGGGGTGGAGATACGCAGTATTTT
16	TRBD1	TRBV6-5	TRBJ1-6	once	CASSYIGTARDSPLHF	TGTGCCAGCAGTTACATCGGGACAGCCAGGGATTCACCCCTCCACTTT
13	NA	TRBV4-2	TRBJ1-1	once	CASSPTGNTEAFF	TGTGCCAGCAGCCCGACAGGGAACACTGAAGCTTTCTTT
14	TRBD1	TRBV28	TRBJ1-1	NA	CASIWDRGGTEAFF	TGTGCCAGCATCTGGGACAGGGGTGGGACTGAAGCTTTCTTT
19	TRBD1	TRBV14	TRBJ2-4	NA	CASSPGQGVGVRAKNIQYF	TGTGCCAGCAGCCCTGGACAGGGGGTTGGAGTTCGTGCCAAAAACATTCAGTACTTC
15	TRBD1	TRBV6-1	TRBJ1-3	NA	CARTDRGRTGNTIYF	TGTGCCCGCACCGACAGGGGGCGGACTGGAAACACCATATATTTT